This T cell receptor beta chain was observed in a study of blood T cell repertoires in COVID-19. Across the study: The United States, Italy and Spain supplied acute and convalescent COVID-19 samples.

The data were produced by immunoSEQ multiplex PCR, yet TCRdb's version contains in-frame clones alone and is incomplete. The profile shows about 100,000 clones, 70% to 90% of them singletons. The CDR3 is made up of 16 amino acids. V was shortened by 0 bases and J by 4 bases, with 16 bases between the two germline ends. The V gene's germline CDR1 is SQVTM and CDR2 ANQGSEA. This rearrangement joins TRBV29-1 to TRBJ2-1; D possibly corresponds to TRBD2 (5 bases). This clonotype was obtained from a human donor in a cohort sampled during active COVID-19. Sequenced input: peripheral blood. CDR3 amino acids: CSVEDLEASSYNEQFF. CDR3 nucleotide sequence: TGCAGCGTTGAAGACCTGGAGGCTAGCAGTTACAATGAGCAGTTCTTC.